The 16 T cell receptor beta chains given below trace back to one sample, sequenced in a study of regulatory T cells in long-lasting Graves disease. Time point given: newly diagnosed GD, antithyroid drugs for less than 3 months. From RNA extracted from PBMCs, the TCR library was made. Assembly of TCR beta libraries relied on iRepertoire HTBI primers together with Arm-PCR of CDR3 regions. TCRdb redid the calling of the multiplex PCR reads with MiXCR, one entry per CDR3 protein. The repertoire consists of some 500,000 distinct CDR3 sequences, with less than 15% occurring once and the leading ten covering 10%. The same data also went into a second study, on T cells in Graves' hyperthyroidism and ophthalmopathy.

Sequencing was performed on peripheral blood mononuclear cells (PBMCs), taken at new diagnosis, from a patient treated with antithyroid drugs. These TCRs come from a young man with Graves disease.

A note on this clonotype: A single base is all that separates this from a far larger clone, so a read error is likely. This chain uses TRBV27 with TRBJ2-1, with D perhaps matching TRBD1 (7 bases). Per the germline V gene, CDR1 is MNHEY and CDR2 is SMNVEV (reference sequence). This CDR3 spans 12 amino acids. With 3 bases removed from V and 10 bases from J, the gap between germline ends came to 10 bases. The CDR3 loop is CASSFPGGEQFF. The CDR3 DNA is TGTGCCAGCAGTTTTCCAGGGGGGGAGCAGTTCTTC.

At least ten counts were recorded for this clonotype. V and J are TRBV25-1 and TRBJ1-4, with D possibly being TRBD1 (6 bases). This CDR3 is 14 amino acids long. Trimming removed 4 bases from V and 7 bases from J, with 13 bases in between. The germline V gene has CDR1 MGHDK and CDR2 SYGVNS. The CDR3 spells CASSVWGQGEKLFF. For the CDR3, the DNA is TGTGCCAGCAGTGTCTGGGGGCAAGGTGAAAAACTGTTTTTT.

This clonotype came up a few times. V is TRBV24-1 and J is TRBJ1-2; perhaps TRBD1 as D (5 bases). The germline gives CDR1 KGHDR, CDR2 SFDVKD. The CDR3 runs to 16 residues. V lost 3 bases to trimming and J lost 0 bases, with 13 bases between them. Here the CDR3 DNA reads TGTGCCACCAGTGATCCCCGGGACGGTTCTAACTATGGCTACACCTTC. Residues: CATSDPRDGSNYGYTF.

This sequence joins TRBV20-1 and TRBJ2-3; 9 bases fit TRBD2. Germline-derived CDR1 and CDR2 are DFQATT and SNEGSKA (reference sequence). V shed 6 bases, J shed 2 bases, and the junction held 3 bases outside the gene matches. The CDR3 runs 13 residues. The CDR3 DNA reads TGCAGTGCGGCTAGCGGGGCCACAGATACGCAGTATTTT. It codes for CSAASGATDTQYF.

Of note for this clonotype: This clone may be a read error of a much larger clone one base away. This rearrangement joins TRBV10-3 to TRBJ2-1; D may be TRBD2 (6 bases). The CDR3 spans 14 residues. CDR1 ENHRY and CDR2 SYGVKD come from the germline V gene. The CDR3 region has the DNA TGTGCCACCAGTGTAACTAGCAGGTACAATGAGCAGTTCTTC. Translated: CATSVTSRYNEQFF.

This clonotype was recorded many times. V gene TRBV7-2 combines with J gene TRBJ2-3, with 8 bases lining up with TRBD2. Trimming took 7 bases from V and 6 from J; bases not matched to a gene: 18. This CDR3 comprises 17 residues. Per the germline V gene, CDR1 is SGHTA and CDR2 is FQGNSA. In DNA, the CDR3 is TGTGCCAGCACCTTGCCCCCGACTAGCGCGATGGCGGATACGCAGTATTTT. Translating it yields CASTLPPTSAMADTQYF.

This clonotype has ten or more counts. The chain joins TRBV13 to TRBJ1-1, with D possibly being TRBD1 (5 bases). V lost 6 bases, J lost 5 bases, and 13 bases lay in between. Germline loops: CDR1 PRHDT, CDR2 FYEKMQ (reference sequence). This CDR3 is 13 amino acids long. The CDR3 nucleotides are TGTGCCAGCAGGGGGGGGACGGCAACTGAAGCTTTCTTT. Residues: CASRGGTATEAFF.

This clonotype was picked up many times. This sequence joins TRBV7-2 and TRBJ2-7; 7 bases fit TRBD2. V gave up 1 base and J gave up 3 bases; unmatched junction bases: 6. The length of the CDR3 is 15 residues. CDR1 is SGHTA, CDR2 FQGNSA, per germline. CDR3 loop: CASSLEVGGIYEQYF. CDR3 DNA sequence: TGTGCCAGCAGCTTAGAAGTGGGAGGGATCTACGAGCAGTACTTC. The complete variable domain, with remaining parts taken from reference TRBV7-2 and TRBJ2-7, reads GAGVSQSPSNKVTEKGKDVELRCDPISGHTALYWYRQSLGQGLEFLIYFQGNSAPDKSGLPSDRFSAERTGGSVSTLTIQRTQQEDSAVYLCASSLEVGGIYEQYFGPGTRLTVT.

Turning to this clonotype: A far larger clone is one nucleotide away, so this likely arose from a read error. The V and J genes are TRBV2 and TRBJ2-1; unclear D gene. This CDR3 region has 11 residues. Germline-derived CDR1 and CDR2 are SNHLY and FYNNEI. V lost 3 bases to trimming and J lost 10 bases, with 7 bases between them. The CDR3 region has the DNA TGTGCCAGCAGTGATCCAACCGAGCAGTTCTTC. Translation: CASSDPTEQFF.

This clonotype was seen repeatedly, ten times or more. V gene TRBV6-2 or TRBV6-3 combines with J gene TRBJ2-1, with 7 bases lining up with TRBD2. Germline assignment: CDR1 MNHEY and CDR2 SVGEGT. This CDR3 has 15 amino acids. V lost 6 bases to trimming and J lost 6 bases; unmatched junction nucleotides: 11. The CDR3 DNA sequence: TGTGCCAGCAGAACCGGGGGGAAGACCCCCAATGAGCAGTTCTTC. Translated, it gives CASRTGGKTPNEQFF.

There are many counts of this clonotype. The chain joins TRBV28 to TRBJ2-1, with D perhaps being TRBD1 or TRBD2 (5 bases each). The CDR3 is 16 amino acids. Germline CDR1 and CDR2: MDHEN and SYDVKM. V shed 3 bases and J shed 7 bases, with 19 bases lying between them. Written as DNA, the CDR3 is TGTGCCAGCAGTTTTCTTTTGGTAGCTGGGGGAAATGAGCAGTTCTTC. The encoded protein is CASSFLLVAGGNEQFF.

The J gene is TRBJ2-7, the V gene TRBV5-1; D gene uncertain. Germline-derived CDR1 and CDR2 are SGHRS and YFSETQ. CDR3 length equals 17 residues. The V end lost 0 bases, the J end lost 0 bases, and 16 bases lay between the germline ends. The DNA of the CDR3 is TGCGCCAGCAGCTTGGGTGCGATTTTGTTAAGCTCCTACGAGCAGTACTTC. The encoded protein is CASSLGAILLSSYEQYF.

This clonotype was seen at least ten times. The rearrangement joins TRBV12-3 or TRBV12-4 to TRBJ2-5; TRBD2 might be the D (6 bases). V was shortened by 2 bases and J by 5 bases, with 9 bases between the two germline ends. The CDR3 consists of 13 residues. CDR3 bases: TGTGCCAGCAGTTTACGGGGGTTGGAGACCCAGTACTTC. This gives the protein CASSLRGLETQYF.

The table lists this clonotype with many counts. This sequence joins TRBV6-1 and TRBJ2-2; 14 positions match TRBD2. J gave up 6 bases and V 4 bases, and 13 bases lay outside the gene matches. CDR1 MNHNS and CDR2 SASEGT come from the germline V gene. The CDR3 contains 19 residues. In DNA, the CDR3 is TGTGCCAGCAGTGCACGTCGGACTAGCGGGAGGCCCTTCCCCGGGGAGCTGTTTTTT. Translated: CASSARRTSGRPFPGELFF.

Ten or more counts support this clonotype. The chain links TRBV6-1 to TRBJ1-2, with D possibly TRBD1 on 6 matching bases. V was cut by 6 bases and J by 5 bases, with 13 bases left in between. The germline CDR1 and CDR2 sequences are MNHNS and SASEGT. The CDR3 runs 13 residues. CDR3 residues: CASRDSARYGYTF. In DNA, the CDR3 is TGTGCCAGCAGGGACAGTGCGCGGTATGGCTACACCTTC.

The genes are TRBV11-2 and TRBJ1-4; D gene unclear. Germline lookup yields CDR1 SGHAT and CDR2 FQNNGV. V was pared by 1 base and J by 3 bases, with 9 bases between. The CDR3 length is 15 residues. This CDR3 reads CASSLVRGSNEKLFF. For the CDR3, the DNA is TGTGCCAGCAGCTTAGTTCGGGGATCTAATGAAAAACTGTTTTTT.